This T cell receptor beta chain was documented in a study of blood T cell repertoires in COVID-19. The overall study: Donors in the United States, Italy and Spain gave samples during acute or convalescent COVID-19.

The length of the CDR3 is 14 residues. Between the trimmed V and J ends, which lost 0 bases and 3 bases, there was a span of 9 bases. Germline-derived CDR1 and CDR2 are SGHRS and YFSETQ. In the study's own analysis: How many nucleated cells were present was estimated from reference gene primer amplification. The protocol was immunoSEQ multiplex PCR, while the TCRdb copy is restricted to in-frame clones and leaves out a portion. From that table come the V and J calls and clone size; the DNA was used to work out D and trimming. This sample has around 310,000 clones, with roughly 88% found just once. The clonotype comes from a man aged 25-40 years who had recovered from COVID-19. Sequenced input: PBMCs or T cells enriched from blood (not recorded which). The rearrangement links TRBV5-1 to TRBJ1-2, with D possibly matching TRBD1 (6 bases). The CDR3 reads CASSLAGGDYGYTF. For the CDR3, the DNA is TGCGCCAGCAGCTTGGCTGGGGGCGACTATGGCTACACCTTC.